The T cell receptor beta chain described here comes from a study of shared clonotypes between healthy human individuals. Study background: Donors consisted of a couple of women and a few men between 18 and 49.

Repertoires were generated with immunoSEQ multiplex PCR, while TCRdb's copy carries only in-frame clones and drops some. The sample records some 2.1 million clones, roughly 94% being singletons. The sample was naive CD4+ T cells sorted from blood. Noted subset: CD45RA+ positively selected. The clonotype was recovered from a man aged 18 to 29 in good health.

DNA for the CDR3: TGTGCCAGCAGTAGGGACTCGAAACTCAGCTCCTATAATTCACCCCTCCACTTT. It encodes CASSRDSKLSSYNSPLHF. The chain uses TRBV28 and TRBJ1-6; D is possibly TRBD1 (5 bases). The CDR3 runs 18 residues. The germline V gene encodes CDR1 MDHEN and CDR2 SYDVKM. V was cut by 5 bases and J by 0 bases, with 17 bases left in between.